This entry features one T cell receptor (beta chain) sequence. Its antigen is as yet unknown. The germline gives CDR1 MNHEY, CDR2 SVGAGI. V lost 2 bases and J lost 4, with 11 bases in between. The CDR3 totals 14 residues. This entry belongs to a study of persistence of HIV-infected CD4 T cells. The libraries were made with immunoSEQ version 4 in survey mode. Repertoires were generated with immunoSEQ multiplex PCR, while TCRdb's copy carries only in-frame clones and drops some. The table lists tens of thousands of clones, approximately 88% of them singletons, with approximately 1.4% in the top ten. This nonspecific control used anti-CD3/anti-CD28 bead stimulation of CD4+ T cells. Sorting selected CD4+ T cells upregulating both CD40 ligand and CD69.

This receptor was taken from an adult man with HIV who was CMV-seropositive. The sequenced sample was CD4+ T cells sorted from PBMCs after approximately 20-hour stimulation, obtained from a patient who received antiretroviral therapy. The gene calls are TRBV6-5 and TRBJ1-2, with D tentatively TRBD1 (5 bases). The CDR3 bases are TGTGCCAGCAGTTACGTGGGGGGGATCTATGGCTACACCTTC. It yields the protein CASSYVGGIYGYTF.